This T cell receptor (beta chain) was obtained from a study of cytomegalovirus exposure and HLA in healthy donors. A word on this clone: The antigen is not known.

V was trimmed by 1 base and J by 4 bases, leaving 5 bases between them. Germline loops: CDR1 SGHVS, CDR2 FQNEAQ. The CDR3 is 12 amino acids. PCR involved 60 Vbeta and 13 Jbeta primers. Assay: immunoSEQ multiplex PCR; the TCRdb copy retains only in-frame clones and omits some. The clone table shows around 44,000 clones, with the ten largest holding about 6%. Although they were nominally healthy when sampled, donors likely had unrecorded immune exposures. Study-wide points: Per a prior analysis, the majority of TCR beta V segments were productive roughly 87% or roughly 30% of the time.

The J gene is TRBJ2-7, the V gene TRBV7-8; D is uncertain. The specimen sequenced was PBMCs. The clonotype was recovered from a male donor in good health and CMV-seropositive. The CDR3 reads CASSLDLYEQYF. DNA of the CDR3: TGTGCCAGCAGCTTAGACTTGTACGAGCAGTACTTC.